This T cell receptor beta chain was captured in a study of shared clonotypes between healthy human individuals. The study, taken as a whole, reports: Sampling involved blood alone; tissue repertoires likely differ.

Looked up from germline, CDR1 is SGHVS and CDR2 is FNYEAQ. Trimming removed 10 bases at V and 8 bases at J, with 11 bases between. This CDR3 is 11 amino acids long. This clone was seen once. The antigen is undetermined. Repertoires were generated with immunoSEQ multiplex PCR, while TCRdb's copy carries only in-frame clones and drops some. The sample consists of more than 550,000 clones, about 92% of them appearing once. The V call is TRBV7-6, the J call TRBJ1-4; D is undetermined. The source of this sequence is a man between 18 and 35 years old in good health. Some clones in this sample may be carry-over from other donors' samples. Sequencing used memory CD8+ T cells from PBMCs. The subset denotes: CD45RO+ cells pooled with CCR7-negative TemRA cells. Here the CDR3 DNA reads TGTGCCACCATATCCGGGGAAAAACTGTTTTTT. Translated: CATISGEKLFF.